This TCR beta chain originates from a study of CD8+ T cells in alopecia areata. RNA extraction was followed by reverse transcription into cDNA, which acted as the sequencing template. Profiling relied on immunoSEQ multiplex PCR, and the TCRdb table lists in-frame clones only, not all of them. The sample has about 140,000 clones, 75% to 85% seen once. In its sample, this clone was seen a few times. Its antigen is still unknown. Between the trimmed V and J ends, which lost 3 bases and 0 bases, there was a span of 7 bases. There are 13 residues in the CDR3. Germline values: CDR1 SQVTM, CDR2 ANQGSEA. Treatment: oral pan-JAK inhibitor, 5-10 mg twice daily. It was from alopecia areata patients that lesional scalp punch biopsies and peripheral blood were collected. Study observations and caveats: Sequenced scalp T cells also include alphabeta T cells resident in normal skin. For patients receiving tofacitinib, scalp clonality and expanded CD8+ clones among the top 100 significantly decreased.

The V call is TRBV29-1, the J call TRBJ2-3; TRBD2 is a possible D gene (5 bases). The sequencing here drew on CD8+ T cells sorted from blood, taken at week 4, from a patient treated with tofacitinib. The sequence came from a human donor with alopecia areata. CDR3 nucleotide sequence: TGCAGCGTTGACTCGGGGAGCACAGATACGCAGTATTTT. It yields the protein CSVDSGSTDTQYF.